These 8 T cell receptor beta chains were all obtained from the same sample, sequenced in a study of T cell responses to AZD1222 COVID-19 vaccine. The data were produced by immunoSEQ multiplex PCR, yet TCRdb's version contains in-frame clones alone and is incomplete. This sample has more than 95,000 clones, with around 90% found just once. The sample consisted of peripheral blood, taken on day 0 of MenACWY control vaccination. These receptors were obtained from an adult in good health.

V gene TRBV2 combines with J gene TRBJ1-3, with a tentative D call TRBD1 (6 bases). V lost 7 bases to trimming and J lost 1 base, with 23 bases between them. The CDR3 is 18 amino acids. The germline CDR1 and CDR2 sequences are SNHLY and FYNNEI. CDR3: CASKGTERGKQSGNTIYF. CDR3 nucleotide sequence: TGTGCCAGCAAGGGGACCGAAAGGGGGAAACAGTCTGGAAACACCATATATTTT.

V gene TRBV5-1 combines with J gene TRBJ1-4; the D is unclear. The CDR3 totals 13 residues. CDR1 SGHRS and CDR2 YFSETQ come from the germline V gene. The V and J ends lost 0 bases and 5 bases respectively, with 5 bases between them. DNA of the CDR3: TGCGCCAGCAGCTTGGCAGGAAATGAAAAACTGTTTTTT. Encoded protein: CASSLAGNEKLFF.

The chain has TRBV19 and TRBJ1-4; 7 bases fit TRBD1. V was pared by 2 bases and J by 7 bases, with 10 bases of the junction left unmatched. Germline CDR1 LNHDA, CDR2 SQIVND (reference sequence). This CDR3 has 16 residues. This CDR3 reads CASSISGGRTGEKLFF. In nucleotides, the CDR3 is TGTGCCAGTAGTATAAGCGGAGGAAGGACAGGTGAAAAACTGTTTTTT. The full variable domain, rest sourced from reference TRBV19 and TRBJ1-4, is DGGITQSPKYLFRKEGQNVTLSCEQNLNHDAMYWYRQDPGQGLRLIYYSQIVNDFQKGDIAEGYSVSREKKESFPLTVTSAQKNPTAFYLCASSISGGRTGEKLFFGSGTQLSVL.

This sequence joins TRBV3-1 (or the pseudogene TRBV3-2) and TRBJ1-1; no clear D gene. Trimming stripped 2 bases from V and 3 bases from J, with 10 bases between. The CDR3 runs 14 residues. The germline V gene encodes CDR1 LGHDT and CDR2 YNNKEL (reference sequence). This chain's CDR3 is CASSQIGGDTEAFF. CDR3 coding DNA: TGTGCCAGCAGCCAAATAGGCGGGGACACTGAAGCTTTCTTT.

This clone was counted only a few times. DNA for the CDR3: TGTGCCAGCATGTCCGCAGGCCACTATGGCTACACCTTC. Protein sequence: CASMSAGHYGYTF. The chain recombines TRBV9 with TRBJ1-2, with no clear D. The length of the CDR3 is 13 residues. V was trimmed by 6 bases and J by 3 bases, leaving 12 bases between them. From germline, CDR1 is SGDLS and CDR2 YYNGEE.

V usage is TRBV4-3 and J usage is TRBJ2-3, with D possibly being TRBD1 (6 bases). This CDR3 contains 16 residues. The germline gives CDR1 LGHNA, CDR2 YSLEER. V gave up 1 base and J gave up 5 bases, with 16 bases separating them. In nucleotides, the CDR3 is TGCGCCAGCAGCCAAGCAGCCCATCCACAGGGAGATACGCAGTATTTT. Amino acid sequence: CASSQAAHPQGDTQYF.

This sequence joins TRBV19 and TRBJ2-2; TRBD1 matches 7 bases. Germline V gene sequence: CDR1 LNHDA, CDR2 SQIVND (reference sequence). This CDR3 has 14 amino acids. Unmatched junction bases numbered 9, after V lost 10 bases and J lost 4 bases. CDR3 nucleotide sequence: TGTGCCACCCAAAAGGACAGGATCACCGGGGAGCTGTTTTTT. Translation: CATQKDRITGELFF.

The J gene is TRBJ2-1, the V gene TRBV2; weak D call: TRBD2 (5 bases). V lost 1 base, J lost 3 bases, and 13 bases lay in between. The germline CDR1 and CDR2 sequences are SNHLY and FYNNEI. This CDR3 has 16 amino acids. The CDR3 sequence is CASSEGTLTGYNEQFF. The CDR3 region has the DNA TGTGCCAGCAGTGAAGGGACTCTCACGGGCTACAATGAGCAGTTCTTC.